This T cell receptor beta chain was captured by sequencing in a study of blood T cell repertoires in COVID-19. Across the whole study: Acute and convalescent COVID-19 samples came from the United States, Italy and Spain. PBMCs, B-cell-depleted T cells, or T cells provided the cDNA or gDNA that made up the material.

Germline trimming cut 0 bases from V and 5 bases from J; bases unmatched to any gene: 5. This CDR3 is built from 15 residues. The germline CDR1 and CDR2 sequences are SGDLS and YYNGEE. In the original processing: Estimated nucleated cell counts came from reference gene primer amplification. Sequenced by immunoSEQ multiplex PCR; TCRdb stores in-frame clones only, minus some. V and J calls and clone size come straight from that table; D and trimming were deduced from the DNA. The table shows hundreds of thousands of clones, with 80% to 85% occurring only once. The clonotype was recovered from a man between 35 and 55 years old with acute or convalescent COVID-19. Material: peripheral blood. V usage is TRBV9 and J usage is TRBJ2-5, with 9 bases identical to TRBD2. The CDR3: CASSVAGGRVETQYF. DNA of the CDR3: TGTGCCAGCAGCGTAGCAGGCGGGAGGGTTGAGACCCAGTACTTC.